Presented here are 30 T cell receptor beta chains from one specimen sequenced in a study of blood T cell repertoires in COVID-19. Produced via immunoSEQ multiplex PCR; TCRdb's table is partial and in-frame only. The repertoire holds around 130,000 clones, roughly 80% seen once, with more than 1.4% in the top ten. Input material: peripheral blood. The origin of the receptors is a man in his 60s with acute or convalescent COVID-19.

The gene calls are TRBV10-1 and TRBJ2-7, with a possible D match to TRBD1 (6 bases). Per germline, CDR1 WNHNN and CDR2 SYGVQD (reference sequence). The V end lost 2 bases, the J end lost 2 bases, and 10 bases lay between the germline ends. The CDR3 contains 14 residues. This CDR3 is CASSEAGQTYEQYF. CDR3 nucleotide sequence: TGCGCCAGCAGTGAGGCCGGACAGACCTACGAGCAGTACTTC.

V and J are TRBV6-1 and TRBJ2-5; the match to TRBD2 covers 7 bases. The CDR3 extends over 16 amino acids. Germline CDR1 is MNHNS and CDR2 is SASEGT. The V segment lost 3 bases and the J segment 0 bases; nucleotides outside the gene matches: 7. CDR3 DNA: TGTGCCAGCAGTGAGTCGGTGGGAGGGAACCAAGAGACCCAGTACTTC. As protein: CASSESVGGNQETQYF.

The V and J genes are TRBV12-3 or TRBV12-4 and TRBJ2-5; D gene ambiguous. This CDR3 contains 13 residues. With 3 bases removed from V and 2 bases from J, the gap between germline ends came to 7 bases. The CDR3 is CASSFSRQETQYF. CDR3 in DNA: TGTGCCAGCAGTTTTTCCAGACAAGAGACCCAGTACTTC.

The chain is built from TRBV25-1 and TRBJ2-7; 9 nucleotides line up with TRBD2. The CDR3 is made up of 14 amino acids. Germline CDR1 and CDR2: MGHDK and SYGVNS. V dropped 6 bases and J dropped 2; count of bases not matched to a gene: 5. CDR3 sequence reads: CASRAGGITYEQYF. DNA for the CDR3: TGTGCCAGCAGAGCGGGGGGCATAACCTACGAGCAGTACTTC.

The rearrangement links TRBV19 to TRBJ1-2; D remains unclear. The CDR3 length is 14 residues. The germline CDR1 and CDR2 sequences are LNHDA and SQIVND (reference sequence). V lost 2 bases to trimming and J lost 6 bases, with 13 bases between them. CDR3 bases: TGTGCCAGTAGTATATTCGCGCCATCGGATGGCTACACCTTC. Amino acid sequence: CASSIFAPSDGYTF.

The rearrangement joins TRBV10-1 to TRBJ1-1; TRBD1 is a possible D gene (6 bases). V was trimmed by 0 bases and J by 1 base, leaving 6 bases between them. Germline loops: CDR1 WNHNN, CDR2 SYGVQD (reference sequence). The CDR3 runs to 14 residues. CDR3 sequence reads: CASSESGQNTEAFF. CDR3 coding DNA: TGCGCCAGCAGTGAGTCGGGACAGAACACTGAAGCTTTCTTT.

This clone was counted once. The rearrangement uses TRBV5-4 and TRBJ2-2; 7 bases match TRBD1. The germline gives CDR1 SGHNT, CDR2 YYREEE (reference sequence). V shed 3 bases, J shed 5 bases, and the junction held 10 bases outside the gene matches. The CDR3 contains 16 residues. CDR3 DNA sequence: TGTGCCAGCAGCTCCCAGGGGGATATGGAGACCGGGGAGCTGTTTTTT. This encodes CASSSQGDMETGELFF.

The chain links TRBV6-1 to TRBJ2-3; a possible D gene is TRBD2 (6 bases). V was trimmed by 6 bases and J by 1 base, leaving 14 bases between them. CDR1 and CDR2 (germline): MNHNS, SASEGT. This CDR3 has 15 residues. The CDR3, as DNA: TGTGCCAGCAGATTTAGCGGAGGGGGCACAGATACGCAGTATTTT. Its protein is CASRFSGGGTDTQYF.

The gene calls are TRBV5-1 and TRBJ1-4, with D maybe TRBD1 (6 bases). This CDR3 region has 15 residues. Germline CDR1 SGHRS, CDR2 YFSETQ. Trimming removed 0 bases at V and 6 bases at J, with 12 bases between. The CDR3 DNA sequence: TGCGCCAGCAGCTTGGATGCGGGGGCGGATGAAAAACTGTTTTTT. It is translated as CASSLDAGADEKLFF.

This clone was seen only a few times. The chain links TRBV9 to TRBJ1-1, with D perhaps TRBD1 (6 bases). This CDR3 is 14 amino acids long. Germline V lookup: CDR1 SGDLS, CDR2 YYNGEE. The V and J ends lost 4 bases and 2 bases respectively, with 12 bases between them. DNA for the CDR3: TGTGCCAGCAGCACAGTGACAGGTAACACTGAAGCTTTCTTT. Its protein is CASSTVTGNTEAFF.

The V call is TRBV21-1, the J call TRBJ1-1; the table calls TRBD1, which could not be checked here. TRBV21-1 is shown as a pseudogene. This CDR3 comprises 16 residues. The CDR3 is CASSKGGTGGAREAFF. The CDR3, as DNA: TGTGCCAGCAGCAAAGGGGGGACAGGGGGCGCTCGTGAAGCTTTCTTT.

The chain combines TRBV5-8 with TRBJ2-6; D is perhaps TRBD1 (6 bases). The germline CDR1 and CDR2 sequences are SGHTS and YDEGEE. The CDR3 runs 17 residues. The V gene lost 0 bases and the J gene lost 0 bases, with 10 bases spanning the gap. This CDR3 reads CASSLGTASSGANVLTF. Written as DNA, the CDR3 is TGTGCCAGCAGCTTGGGGACAGCTTCCTCTGGGGCCAACGTCCTGACTTTC.

The genes are TRBV5-1 and TRBJ2-1, with D perhaps TRBD2 (6 bases). Germline V CDR1 and CDR2: SGHRS, YFSETQ. The CDR3 length is 16 residues. Deletions cut 5 bases from V and 0 bases from J, with 15 bases between. The CDR3 loop is CASSGGVGTSYNEQFF. Here the CDR3 DNA reads TGCGCCAGCAGTGGCGGGGTGGGAACCTCCTACAATGAGCAGTTCTTC.

This chain joins TRBV19 and TRBJ2-2; a weak D match, TRBD1 (5 bases). The CDR3 sequence is 17 residues long. CDR1 and CDR2 (germline): LNHDA, SQIVND (reference sequence). The germline V and J ends were trimmed by 3 bases and 4 bases, with 18 bases remaining between them. CDR3 residues: CASSMSALGVGTGELFF. As DNA, the CDR3 is TGTGCCAGTAGTATGTCAGCCTTAGGGGTCGGCACCGGGGAGCTGTTTTTT.

This clone occurred a few times. The gene calls are TRBV7-9 and TRBJ1-1, with 9 nucleotides matching TRBD1. Germline V gives CDR1 SEHNR, CDR2 FQNEAQ (reference sequence). V lost 7 bases and J lost 5; bases outside the gene matches: 11. The CDR3 extends over 15 amino acids. The CDR3 DNA is TGTGCCAGCACCTCGTACAGGGGGCGTGATACTGAAGCTTTCTTT. This codes for CASTSYRGRDTEAFF.

This clone is a singleton in its sample. The chain is built from TRBV5-4 and TRBJ1-2, with 8 bases that match TRBD1. Germline CDR1 reads SGHNT; CDR2 reads YYREEE (reference sequence). The ends lost 3 bases at V and 2 bases at J; junction bases unmatched: 3. The CDR3 is made up of 14 amino acids. The CDR3 sequence: CASSSGTGNYGYTF. The CDR3 nucleotides are TGTGCCAGCAGCTCCGGGACAGGAAACTATGGCTACACCTTC.

This clone was observed many times. The rearrangement links TRBV7-2 to TRBJ2-7, with 11 positions matching TRBD2. The CDR3 extends over 15 amino acids. The V and J ends lost 4 bases and 6 bases, in that order; junction bases with no gene match: 8. Germline CDR1 reads SGHTA; CDR2 reads FQGNSA. The DNA of the CDR3 is TGTGCCAGCAGCTCCCGTAGCGGGGGGGACGCCGAGCAGTACTTC. Translation gives CASSSRSGGDAEQYF.

The rearrangement joins TRBV10-3 to TRBJ2-2; D not resolved. There are 17 residues in the CDR3. Trimming took 10 bases from V and 5 from J, leaving 26 bases between them. From germline, CDR1 is ENHRY and CDR2 SYGVKD. CDR3 DNA sequence: TGTGCCACCAAACCGCCTTCCGGGTCCCGTACGACCGGGGAGCTGTTTTTT. Encoded protein: CATKPPSGSRTTGELFF.

This clone was counted between two and nine times. The genes are TRBV6-5 and TRBJ1-4, with no clear D. This CDR3 region has 14 residues. The V gene lost 5 bases and the J gene lost 0 bases, with 7 bases spanning the gap. CDR1 is MNHEY, CDR2 SVGAGI, per germline. The CDR3 region is CASSITATNEKLFF. The CDR3 DNA follows: TGTGCCAGCAGTATAACAGCAACTAATGAAAAACTGTTTTTT.

The V call is TRBV5-6, the J call TRBJ1-6; D possibly corresponds to TRBD1 (5 bases). Germline V CDR1 and CDR2: SGHDT, YYEEEE. This CDR3 has 12 residues. The germline V and J ends were trimmed by 6 bases and 9 bases, with 10 bases remaining between them. The CDR3 protein is CASKDRLSPLHF. The CDR3 DNA reads as TGTGCCAGCAAAGACAGACTTTCACCCCTCCACTTT.

In its sample, this clone was seen once. The chain links TRBV28 to TRBJ2-7, with D possibly matching TRBD1 (7 bases). Germline V CDR1 and CDR2: MDHEN, SYDVKM. Trimming removed 6 bases at V and 4 bases at J, with 22 bases between. This CDR3 is built from 16 residues. The DNA for the CDR3 is TGTGCCAGCAGGAGTCCGTCGGGGGACAGCACTTACGAGCAGTACTTC. Residues: CASRSPSGDSTYEQYF.

A single count supports this clone. This chain connects TRBV7-9 to TRBJ1-1, with 8 bases lining up with TRBD1. The CDR3 contains 14 residues. Looked up from germline, CDR1 is SEHNR and CDR2 is FQNEAQ (reference sequence). V lost 5 bases, J lost 1 base, and 3 bases stayed unmatched. CDR3 in DNA: TGTGCCAGCAGCCCACAGGGGGGGAACACTGAAGCTTTCTTT. It is translated as CASSPQGGNTEAFF.

J is TRBJ2-5 and V is TRBV5-6; 8 bases agree with TRBD2. CDR1 is SGHDT and CDR2 is YYEEEE in the germline V gene. The trim removed 4 bases at V and 5 bases at J, leaving 7 bases unmatched. CDR3 length equals 14 residues. The CDR3 nucleotides read TGTGCCAGCAGCGGACCGGGGGGGCTGGAGACCCAGTACTTC. This translates into CASSGPGGLETQYF.

CDR3 residues: CASSTQGQHTDTQYF. In DNA form, the CDR3 reads TGTGCCAGCAGCACCCAGGGTCAGCACACAGATACGCAGTATTTT. V usage is TRBV9 and J usage is TRBJ2-3; maybe TRBD1 (5 bases). V dropped 4 bases and J dropped 2 bases, with 14 bases sitting between them. Per the germline V gene, CDR1 is SGDLS and CDR2 is YYNGEE. The CDR3 runs to 15 residues.

This clone came up a few times. In the same sample, other DNA sequences code for this CDR3. This chain links TRBV30 with TRBJ1-2; TRBD1 aligns across 9 bases. Germline trimming cut 0 bases from V and 7 bases from J; bases unmatched to any gene: 3. The CDR3 consists of 13 residues. Germline V gene data show CDR1 as GTSNPN and CDR2 as SVGIG (reference sequence). The CDR3 DNA reads TGTGCCTGGAGTGTACAGGGGGCTGGTGGCTACACCTTC. The encoded protein is CAWSVQGAGGYTF.

This rearrangement joins TRBV6-5 to TRBJ2-7; a possible D gene is TRBD1 (6 bases). This CDR3 has 15 residues. Germline V gene lookup returns CDR1 MNHEY and CDR2 SVGAGI. V lost 6 bases and J lost 6, with 21 bases in between. DNA of the CDR3: TGTGCCAGCAGAACCGGACAGTTACTCCCTCGCGAGCAGTACTTC. Protein sequence: CASRTGQLLPREQYF.

The chain uses TRBV5-1 and TRBJ2-5, with 13 bases fitting TRBD2. This CDR3 spans 17 amino acids. CDR1 and CDR2 (germline): SGHRS, YFSETQ. V lost 0 bases and J lost 2; bases outside the gene matches: 4. CDR3 sequence: CASSLGTSGSTQETQYF. CDR3 sequence (DNA): TGCGCCAGCAGCTTGGGGACTAGCGGGAGTACACAAGAGACCCAGTACTTC. The entire variable domain, with the rest obtained from reference TRBV5-1 and TRBJ2-5, is as follows: KAGVTQTPRYLIKTRGQQVTLSCSPISGHRSVSWYQQTPGQGLQFLFEYFSETQRNKGNFPGRFSGRQFSNSRSEMNVSTLELGDSALYLCASSLGTSGSTQETQYFGPGTRLLVL.

This chain joins TRBV11-2 and TRBJ2-7; 9 nucleotides agree with TRBD1. The CDR3 is 14 residues long. Germline lookup yields CDR1 SGHAT and CDR2 FQNNGV. J lost 6 bases, V lost 0 bases, and 3 bases had no gene match. CDR3: CASSLETGGREQYF. The CDR3 DNA reads TGTGCCAGCAGCTTAGAGACAGGGGGACGCGAGCAGTACTTC.

The rearrangement uses TRBV15 and TRBJ2-1, with TRBD1 identical over 7 bases. The CDR3 totals 13 residues. Germline CDR1 is LNHNV and CDR2 is YYDKDF (reference sequence). The V segment lost 0 bases and the J segment 10 bases; nucleotides outside the gene matches: 3. The CDR3 loop reads CATSRDQGEEQFF. The CDR3 nucleotides read TGTGCCACCAGCAGAGATCAGGGGGAGGAGCAGTTCTTC.

This clone was observed a single time. The chain combines TRBV3-1 (or the pseudogene TRBV3-2) with TRBJ1-1; 10 positions agree with TRBD1. Unmatched junction bases numbered 13, after V lost 0 bases and J lost 6 bases. The CDR3 runs to 18 residues. Per the germline V gene, CDR1 is LGHDT and CDR2 is YNNKEL (reference sequence). CDR3 in DNA: TGTGCCAGCAGCCAAGATACGGAAGACAGGGGGCTATGGGCTGAAGCTTTCTTT. This translates into CASSQDTEDRGLWAEAFF.